The 25 T cell receptor beta chains presented below share a single source sample, sequenced in a study of blood T cell repertoires in COVID-19 (dated by TCRdb to 2018 to 2020). The method was the immunoSEQ multiplex PCR assay. This immuneACCESS table, as held by TCRdb, lists in-frame sequences with V and J called but not all clones. Of the missing ones, under half trace to an unresolved V gene in checked studies; the others have no known cause. The table for this sample lists 400,000 or so clones; 85% to 90% of them were counted only once. Around 1.1% of the sample is held by the ten biggest clonotypes. Sequencing used PBMCs or T cells enriched from blood (not recorded which). The receptors stem from a man under 40 who had recovered from COVID-19.

The rearrangement joins TRBV18 to TRBJ2-3, with TRBD2 matching over 16 bases. The germline V gene has CDR1 KGHSH and CDR2 LQKENI. The CDR3 length is 17 residues. Trimming took 3 bases from V and 2 from J; bases not matched to a gene: 2. CDR3 loop: CASSPGLAGGNTDTQYF. The CDR3 DNA is TGTGCCAGCTCACCGGGACTAGCGGGAGGGAACACAGATACGCAGTATTTT.

The V gene is TRBV7-6, the J gene TRBJ2-7; D ambiguous. V was pared by 4 bases and J by 3 bases, with 7 bases between. This CDR3 comprises 12 residues. The germline CDR1 and CDR2 sequences are SGHVS and FNYEAQ. The CDR3 sequence: CASSSSNYEQYF. The CDR3 DNA sequence: TGTGCCAGCAGCTCGAGCAACTACGAGCAGTACTTC.

This sequence joins TRBV3-1 (or the pseudogene TRBV3-2) and TRBJ1-3; no firm D call. Germline values: CDR1 LGHDT, CDR2 YNNKEL (reference sequence). This CDR3 has 13 amino acids. V dropped 1 base and J dropped 4 bases, with 5 bases sitting between them. CDR3 protein: CASSQGLGNTIYF. The CDR3 nucleotides are TGTGCCAGCAGCCAAGGACTGGGAAACACCATATATTTT.

The sample holds one count of this clone. The rearrangement joins TRBV28 to TRBJ1-6; 10 nucleotides agree with TRBD1. CDR1 and CDR2 from the germline V gene are MDHEN and SYDVKM. This CDR3 contains 14 residues. V lost 9 bases to trimming and J lost 10 bases; unmatched junction nucleotides: 9. CDR3 sequence: CASAGQGYESPLHF. The CDR3 DNA sequence: TGTGCCAGTGCGGGACAGGGGTATGAGTCACCCCTCCACTTT.

CDR3 nucleotide sequence: TGCGCCAGCAGCCAACTTCCGACTAGCGGGAAATACAATGAGCAGTTCTTC. It is translated as CASSQLPTSGKYNEQFF. The chain employs TRBV4-1 and TRBJ2-1; TRBD2 matches at 11 bases. Germline V gene data show CDR1 as MGHRA and CDR2 as YSYEKL. CDR3 length equals 17 residues. Trimming removed 2 bases from V and 4 bases from J; junction bases left unmatched: 7.

V is TRBV28 and J is TRBJ1-5, with 7 positions matching TRBD1. Germline V gene lookup returns CDR1 MDHEN and CDR2 SYDVKM. This CDR3 spans 14 amino acids. V lost 6 bases to trimming and J lost 1 base; unmatched junction nucleotides: 3. CDR3 coding DNA: TGTGCCAGCAGGCCAGGGGGAAGCAATCAGCCCCAGCATTTT. Translated: CASRPGGSNQPQHF.

Notes on this clone: The same CDR3 is also encoded by other DNA sequences in this sample. The chain has TRBV29-1 and TRBJ1-2; 8 bases agree with TRBD1. With 6 bases clipped from V and 3 bases from J, the junction kept 3 bases outside the gene matches. Germline-derived CDR1 and CDR2 are SQVTM and ANQGSEA. This CDR3 comprises 12 residues. The DNA for the CDR3 is TGCAGCGTCGGACAGGGAGACTATGGCTACACCTTC. It specifies CSVGQGDYGYTF.

This chain joins TRBV28 and TRBJ1-5; D unclear. V was trimmed by 5 bases and J by 2 bases, leaving 22 bases between them. The CDR3 spans 18 residues. Germline loops: CDR1 MDHEN, CDR2 SYDVKM. The DNA of the CDR3 is TGTGCCAGCAGTGACTCGCGGGGTCAAGCGCTGGGCAATCAGCCCCAGCATTTT. Protein sequence: CASSDSRGQALGNQPQHF.

The sample holds a few counts of this clone. The CDR3 protein is CASSLNRENTEAFF. The CDR3 region has the DNA TGTGCCAGCAGCCTGAACAGGGAAAACACTGAAGCTTTCTTT. This chain links TRBV7-2 with TRBJ1-1; D is possibly TRBD1 (6 bases). This CDR3 region has 14 residues. Germline CDR1 and CDR2: SGHTA and FQGNSA. Trimming removed 5 bases from V and 2 bases from J, with 12 bases in between.

The J gene is TRBJ2-1, the V gene TRBV12-5; D may be TRBD1 (6 bases). This CDR3 is 17 amino acids long. The germline CDR1 and CDR2 sequences are LGHNT and FRNRAP. Between the trimmed V and J ends, which lost 2 bases and 0 bases, there was a span of 14 bases. CDR3 protein: CASGLPSTGSSYNEQFF. Here the CDR3 DNA reads TGTGCTAGTGGTTTGCCTTCCACAGGGAGCTCCTACAATGAGCAGTTCTTC. Together with reference TRBV12-5 and TRBJ2-1, the CDR3 gives the full variable domain: DARVTQTPRHKVTEMGQEVTMRCQPILGHNTVFWYRQTMMQGLELLAYFRNRAPLDDSGMPKDRFSAEMPDATLATLKIQPSEPRDSAVYFCASGLPSTGSSYNEQFFGPGTRLTVL.

This clone has a handful of counts. The chain couples TRBV11-3 to TRBJ2-7; possibly TRBD1 for D (5 bases). This CDR3 has 12 residues. The V gene lost 5 bases and the J gene lost 4 bases, with 9 bases spanning the gap. Germline V gene data show CDR1 as SGHNT and CDR2 as YENEEA. The CDR3 is CASSTQGYEQYF. DNA of the CDR3: TGTGCCAGCAGCACCCAGGGTTACGAGCAGTACTTC. Filled out from reference TRBV11-3 and TRBJ2-7, the complete variable domain reads EAGVVQSPRYKIIEKKQPVAFWCNPISGHNTLYWYLQNLGQGPELLIRYENEEAVDDSQLPKDRFSAERLKGVDSTLKIQPAELGDSAVYLCASSTQGYEQYFGPGTRLTVT.

This rearrangement joins TRBV6-5 to TRBJ2-4; D gene ambiguous. The germline V and J ends were trimmed by 0 bases and 5 bases, with 8 bases remaining between them. The CDR3 runs 14 residues. Germline V lookup: CDR1 MNHEY, CDR2 SVGAGI. CDR3 sequence (DNA): TGTGCCAGCAGTTACTCCCGCGTACAAAACATTCAGTACTTC. Translating it yields CASSYSRVQNIQYF.

This rearrangement joins TRBV7-9 to TRBJ1-1; a weak D match, TRBD1 (6 bases). There are 12 residues in the CDR3. Between the trimmed V and J ends, which lost 5 bases and 4 bases, there was a span of 8 bases. Per the germline V gene, CDR1 is SEHNR and CDR2 is FQNEAQ (reference sequence). CDR3 region: CASSTQGTEAFF. The CDR3 DNA follows: TGTGCCAGCAGCACACAGGGCACTGAAGCTTTCTTT.

V is TRBV18 and J is TRBJ2-2; 7 bases align to TRBD2. J lost 1 base, V lost 2 bases, and 1 base had no gene match. CDR3 size: 15 residues. Germline-derived CDR1 and CDR2 are KGHSH and LQKENI. Here the CDR3 DNA reads TGTGCCAGCTCACCAAGCGGGATGAACACCGGGGAGCTGTTTTTT. Its translation is CASSPSGMNTGELFF.

The chain is built from TRBV3-1 (or the pseudogene TRBV3-2) and TRBJ1-1; 7 bases fit TRBD1. With V trimmed by 3 bases and J by 4 bases, 5 bases remained unmatched. This CDR3 has 14 amino acids. Germline assignment: CDR1 LGHDT and CDR2 YNNKEL (reference sequence). The CDR3 region has the DNA TGTGCCAGCAGCCAGTTAGCAGGGGGCACTGAAGCTTTCTTT. This sequence encodes CASSQLAGGTEAFF.

The J gene is TRBJ1-1, the V gene TRBV27, with D maybe TRBD1 (6 bases). Germline values: CDR1 MNHEY, CDR2 SMNVEV (reference sequence). Trimming shortened V by 4 bases and J by 5 bases, and 14 bases separated the two germline ends. The CDR3 extends over 14 amino acids. CDR3 sequence (DNA): TGTGCCAGCAGTTCAGGGGCGTTGGATACTGAAGCTTTCTTT. Residues: CASSSGALDTEAFF.

V gene TRBV18 combines with J gene TRBJ2-2, with a tentative D call TRBD1 (5 bases). Germline V CDR1 and CDR2: KGHSH, LQKENI. The V end was cut by 2 bases, the J end by 7 bases, with 8 bases between. The CDR3 runs to 13 residues. The CDR3 reads CASSPGAHGELFF. In DNA, the CDR3 is TGTGCCAGCTCACCAGGGGCCCACGGGGAGCTGTTTTTT.

The J gene is TRBJ2-7, the V gene TRBV6-1, with unresolved D. Trimming removed 1 base from V and 11 bases from J, with 9 bases in between. Per the germline V gene, CDR1 is MNHNS and CDR2 is SASEGT. The CDR3 is made up of 11 amino acids. The chain's CDR3 is CASSEGSGKYF. In DNA form, the CDR3 reads TGTGCCAGCAGTGAAGGGTCAGGCAAGTACTTC.

The chain links TRBV19 to TRBJ1-3; 12 nucleotides agree with TRBD1. V gave up 10 bases and J gave up 7 bases; unmatched junction bases: 20. The CDR3 totals 18 residues. CDR1 is LNHDA, CDR2 SQIVND, per germline (reference sequence). CDR3 residues: CAIPPRGTGGSLGNTIYF. As DNA, the CDR3 is TGTGCCATTCCCCCCCGGGGGACAGGGGGCTCTCTGGGGAACACCATATATTTT. Full variable domain (remainder filled in from reference TRBV19 and TRBJ1-3): DGGITQSPKYLFRKEGQNVTLSCEQNLNHDAMYWYRQDPGQGLRLIYYSQIVNDFQKGDIAEGYSVSREKKESFPLTVTSAQKNPTAFYLCAIPPRGTGGSLGNTIYFGEGSWLTVV.

V usage is TRBV11-2 and J usage is TRBJ1-1, with a weak D call TRBD1 (6 bases). The germline gives CDR1 SGHAT, CDR2 FQNNGV. Trimming pared 1 base from V and 4 bases from J, leaving 10 bases between. The CDR3 sequence is 14 residues long. The CDR3 nucleotides read TGTGCCAGCAGCTTAGTTACAGGGATCACTGAAGCTTTCTTT. It translates to CASSLVTGITEAFF. The whole variable domain, filled in from reference TRBV11-2 and TRBJ1-1, reads EAGVAQSPRYKIIEKRQSVAFWCNPISGHATLYWYQQILGQGPKLLIQFQNNGVVDDSQLPKDRFSAERLKGVDSTLKIQPAKLEDSAVYLCASSLVTGITEAFFGQGTRLTVV.

The genes are TRBV29-1 and TRBJ2-5; perhaps TRBD2 as D (6 bases). The CDR3 loop spans 12 amino acids. CDR1 is SQVTM and CDR2 is ANQGSEA in the germline V gene. Trimming took off 7 bases at V and 4 bases at J, with 13 bases between the two ends. The CDR3 spells CSGAQGGETQYF. CDR3 in DNA: TGCAGCGGGGCGCAGGGAGGAGAGACCCAGTACTTC.

In regard to this clone: One junction end does not reproduce the germline sequence, and a read error may be involved. The chain links TRBV7-7 to TRBJ1-3; D unclear. From germline, CDR1 is SSHAT and CDR2 FNYEAQ (reference sequence). CDR3 length: 13 amino acids. This chain's CDR3 is CASSPTPGNTIYF. The CDR3 DNA reads as TGTGCTAGCAGCCCGACACCGGGAAACACCATATATTTT.

The chain employs TRBV6-5 and TRBJ1-4, with 8 positions matching TRBD1. CDR3 length: 15 amino acids. J gave up 7 bases and V 5 bases, and 9 bases lay outside the gene matches. Germline V gene lookup returns CDR1 MNHEY and CDR2 SVGAGI. The CDR3 reads CASSIGTGGGEKLFF. As DNA, the CDR3 is TGTGCCAGCAGTATCGGGACAGGCGGGGGTGAAAAACTGTTTTTT.

The chain links TRBV3-1 (or the pseudogene TRBV3-2) to TRBJ1-2; TRBD1 agrees at 7 bases. The germline CDR1 and CDR2 sequences are LGHDT and YNNKEL (reference sequence). The CDR3 length is 14 residues. After removal of 6 bases from V and 4 bases from J, the junction contained 8 bases not matched to a gene. In nucleotides, the CDR3 is TGTGCCAGCAGACGAACACAGGGGACCTATGGCTACACCTTC. Its translation: CASRRTQGTYGYTF.

This chain connects TRBV18 to TRBJ2-1; maybe TRBD1 (5 bases). Trimming left V 4 bases short and J 0 bases short, with 19 bases between. This CDR3 is 18 amino acids long. From germline, CDR1 is KGHSH and CDR2 LQKENI. CDR3: CASSLTFETESSYNEQFF. The DNA for the CDR3 is TGTGCCAGCTCACTTACCTTCGAGACAGAAAGCTCCTACAATGAGCAGTTCTTC.